The rows below give T cell receptor beta chains drawn from one sample of a study of response to subunit inactivated influenza vaccine. MiXCR, applied by TCRdb to the RT-PCR reads, yields one record per CDR3 protein. The table includes some 570,000 distinct CDR3 sequences, around 11% detected once. These data were also reused for a study on T cells expressing NK-cell markers.

The specimen was PBMCs from blood, collected on the day of vaccination. The receptor set was obtained from a man aged 45-65 years who received an inactivated influenza vaccine. Each CDR3 is given with its conserved first and last residue. D genes are given only for firm matches.

V: TRBV5-6; D: -; J: TRBJ2-1; CDR3: CASSLMMNNEQFF
V: TRBV19; D: TRBD2; J: TRBJ2-1; CDR3: CASSPGLAGGYEQFF
V: TRBV20-1; D: -; J: TRBJ1-2; CDR3: CSAYGANYGYTF
V: TRBV9; D: -; J: TRBJ2-1; CDR3: CASSVGWGLSYNEQFF
V: TRBV7-8; D: -; J: TRBJ2-5; CDR3: CASRPVTAGPPETQYF
V: TRBV30; D: TRBD2; J: TRBJ2-1; CDR3: CAWNVAGSYNEQFF
V: TRBV12-3/TRBV12-4; D: -; J: TRBJ1-6; CDR3: CASSLGIRYNSPLHF
V: TRBV5-1; D: -; J: TRBJ1-5; CDR3: CASSPVPGVNQPQHF
V: TRBV7-9; D: TRBD1; J: TRBJ2-5; CDR3: CASSLNTGGRQETQYF
V: TRBV20-1; D: -; J: TRBJ2-7; CDR3: CSASAQTGRSYEQYF
V: TRBV24-1; D: -; J: TRBJ2-3; CDR3: CATSDPRGLSTDTQYF
V: TRBV7-9; D: TRBD1; J: TRBJ1-2; CDR3: CASSLGTVGYTF
V: TRBV2; D: TRBD1; J: TRBJ1-1; CDR3: CASSEQDRVTEAFF
V: TRBV20-1; D: -; J: TRBJ2-2; CDR3: CSAKGTKRANTGELFF
V: TRBV7-9; D: TRBD1; J: TRBJ1-1; CDR3: CASSLGQGANTEAFF
V: TRBV5-1; D: TRBD1; J: TRBJ2-3; CDR3: CASSFMGQGLDTQYF
V: TRBV27; D: -; J: TRBJ2-7; CDR3: CASSTRLSSYEQYF
V: TRBV4-3; D: -; J: TRBJ2-2; CDR3: CASSPYGGGELFF
V: TRBV7-8; D: -; J: TRBJ2-7; CDR3: CASSLKYMATYEQYF
V: TRBV10-3; D: -; J: TRBJ1-5; CDR3: CAISLQGSNQPQHF
V: TRBV2; D: -; J: TRBJ1-1; CDR3: CASSPRWVNTEAFF
V: TRBV2; D: TRBD1; J: TRBJ2-1; CDR3: CASRQGPLGNEQFF
V: TRBV28; D: -; J: TRBJ2-1; CDR3: CASSEARTPNEQFF
V: TRBV20-1; D: -; J: TRBJ2-2; CDR3: CSARAGDTGELFF
V: TRBV5-5; D: TRBD2; J: TRBJ2-1; CDR3: CASSFLGGGLTYNEQFF
V: TRBV7-2; D: -; J: TRBJ2-2; CDR3: CASSSPGRPQRELFF
V: TRBV20-1; D: -; J: TRBJ2-7; CDR3: CSAMLEGSYEQYF
V: TRBV12-3/TRBV12-4; D: -; J: TRBJ2-2; CDR3: CASSAIRGRTTTGELFF
V: TRBV20-1; D: -; J: TRBJ2-1; CDR3: CSVIDPPYNEQFF
V: TRBV7-8; D: -; J: TRBJ2-2; CDR3: CASSLASVHARSGELFF
V: TRBV12-3/TRBV12-4; D: -; J: TRBJ2-2; CDR3: CASSSWIHTGELFF
V: TRBV20-1; D: TRBD2; J: TRBJ2-5; CDR3: CSARLAGGSSETQYF
V: TRBV6-1; D: TRBD1; J: TRBJ2-7; CDR3: CASSDWTGGYEQYF
V: TRBV10-3; D: TRBD1; J: TRBJ2-7; CDR3: CAISAQPGTGAHEQYF
V: TRBV20-1; D: -; J: TRBJ1-5; CDR3: CSAGIGETNQPQHF
V: TRBV3-1; D: TRBD2; J: TRBJ2-4; CDR3: CASSSASGGTTWGLNIQYF
V: TRBV7-2; D: -; J: TRBJ2-3; CDR3: CASSPGPVTDTQYF
V: TRBV7-8; D: -; J: TRBJ2-5; CDR3: CASSLVPGAQVTQYF
V: TRBV27; D: -; J: TRBJ1-1; CDR3: CASSLSPGPNTEAFF
V: TRBV9; D: TRBD2; J: TRBJ2-7; CDR3: CASSIQAGGGYEQYF
V: TRBV7-2; D: -; J: TRBJ2-7; CDR3: CASSLELGEQYF
V: TRBV29-1; D: TRBD2; J: TRBJ2-7; CDR3: CSVLRAGAQYEQYF
V: TRBV20-1; D: -; J: TRBJ1-6; CDR3: CSARDNLVGQNSPLHF
V: TRBV5-1; D: -; J: TRBJ2-7; CDR3: CASSLVEPSYEQYF
V: TRBV27; D: -; J: TRBJ2-6; CDR3: CATRRGTVSGANVLTF
V: TRBV5-1; D: -; J: TRBJ2-7; CDR3: CASSLATGYYEQYF
V: TRBV12-3/TRBV12-4; D: TRBD2; J: TRBJ2-3; CDR3: CASSRLGASGARDTQYF
V: TRBV18; D: TRBD1; J: TRBJ2-7; CDR3: CASSGQVPYEQYF
V: TRBV4-3; D: -; J: TRBJ2-7; CDR3: CASSQDWASYEQYF
V: TRBV29-1; D: TRBD1; J: TRBJ2-1; CDR3: CSVEGTEYNEQFF
V: TRBV7-9; D: -; J: TRBJ1-5; CDR3: CASSYVTDAYSNQPQHF
V: TRBV6-5; D: TRBD1; J: TRBJ2-5; CDR3: CASSYFETGEQETQYF
V: TRBV12-3/TRBV12-4; D: -; J: TRBJ2-1; CDR3: CASSGVRGGNNEQFF